This T cell receptor (beta chain) was found in a study of metastatic and nonmetastatic thyroid tumors. Across the whole study: From malignant and benign thyroid patients, repertoires in blood and in tumor or nodule tissue were compared.

TCRdb ran MiXCR on the PCR reads. The sample records fewer than 100,000 clones, 15% being singletons. Each patient came to thyroid surgery without any prior treatment (of any kind). With regard to this clone: The antigen remains undetermined. One base away lies a much larger clone, so this may be a sequencing read error.

This CDR3 contains 16 residues. Trimming cost V 3 bases and J 8 bases; bases outside gene matches: 12. Germline values: CDR1 SGHAT, CDR2 FQNNGV. General observations from the study: The study reportedly found significantly higher TCR beta diversity in malignant thyroid tumors than benign nodules, in blood and tumor.

The source material was blood. The gene calls are TRBV11-2 and TRBJ2-2; 7 bases are shared with TRBD2. This TCR came from a female donor with papillary thyroid cancer or a benign thyroid nodule (not recorded which). Some clones in this sample may be carry-over from other donors' samples. The CDR3: CASSLLLAVKGGELFF. CDR3 in DNA: TGTGCCAGCAGCTTGCTCCTAGCGGTGAAGGGTGGGGAGCTGTTTTTT.